This T cell receptor beta chain was recovered during a study of cytomegalovirus exposure and HLA in healthy donors. Whole-study results and caveats: Versus the approximately 670-donor mean, an Asian-associated ancestry cluster reportedly showed fewer N-insertions in a later analysis. In a later analysis, CMV-associated beta chains were mostly HLA-associated, it appeared. What a later analysis showed was that several of the most significant clusters appeared linked to common viral pathogens.

Both 60 Vbeta primers and 13 Jbeta primers went into the PCR. The protocol was immunoSEQ multiplex PCR, while the TCRdb copy is restricted to in-frame clones and leaves out a portion. The sample has some 140,000 clones, over 70% seen once. Germline assignment: CDR1 MNHEY and CDR2 SVGAGI. This CDR3 is 15 amino acids long. Trimming shortened V by 4 bases and J by 4 bases, and 14 bases separated the two germline ends. Comment on this clone: Its antigen is not identified.

Healthy bone marrow donors formed the donor group. This TCR derives from a man between 18 and 35 years old in good health and CMV-seronegative. The chain employs TRBV6-5 and TRBJ2-1; D possibly corresponds to TRBD1 (5 bases). What was sequenced was PBMCs. As DNA, the CDR3 is TGTGCCAGCAGTTTCTTGTCAGGGCCATACAATGAGCAGTTCTTC. It translates to CASSFLSGPYNEQFF.